This TCR beta chain came from a study of Ad26.COV2.S vaccination and SARS-CoV-2 variants. Study context: It was the COV1001 Ad26.COV2.S trial arm that included the donor.

Measured with immunoSEQ multiplex PCR; TCRdb has only the in-frame clones, and not every one. The table lists 350,000 to 450,000 clones, approximately 81% of them singletons. Indicated treatment: roughly 19 received Ad26.COV2.S at low or high dose, single or two shots; five or six received placebo; per-sample allocation not given. Sampling happened 63 days after the first vaccine or placebo injection. The study used a vaccine consisting of an Ad26 vector that expressed Wuhan-strain SARS-CoV-2 spike. On this clone: Its matching antigen is unknown.

Germline-derived CDR1 and CDR2 are SGHNT and YYREEE (reference sequence). With V trimmed by 3 bases and J by 0 bases, 8 bases remained unmatched. The CDR3 loop spans 17 amino acids. Study-level points and caveats: Those who received vaccine or placebo ended up with similar non-spike TCR breadth. Placebo recipients trailed vaccine recipients in spike-specific TCR breadth.

This clonotype originated in a person aged 18-65 years who received the Ad26.COV2.S COVID-19 vaccine or a placebo. Sequenced material: peripheral blood, taken in a trial of Ad26.COV2.S vaccine versus placebo. The chain carries TRBV5-4 and TRBJ2-3; 9 nucleotides agree with TRBD2. DNA for the CDR3: TGTGCCAGCAGCTCCCTCCTAGCGGGGACTAGCACAGATACGCAGTATTTT. It specifies CASSSLLAGTSTDTQYF.